Below, 6 T cell receptor beta chains from the same sample are listed, as sequenced in a study of cytomegalovirus exposure and HLA in healthy donors. Use of 60 Vbeta and 13 Jbeta primers characterized the PCR. Assay: immunoSEQ multiplex PCR; the TCRdb copy retains only in-frame clones and omits some. The data hold 76,000 or so clones, with roughly 73% observed a single time. What was sequenced was PBMCs. These receptors all stem from a woman aged 40-49 years in good health and CMV-seropositive.

The genes are TRBV19 and TRBJ1-2; no reliable D call. From germline, CDR1 is LNHDA and CDR2 SQIVND (reference sequence). Trimming took 8 bases from V and 4 from J, leaving 17 bases between them. The CDR3 length is 14 residues. DNA for the CDR3: TGTGCCAGTGCTCGCGGTGACCAGATCTATGGCTACACCTTC. Amino acids: CASARGDQIYGYTF.

The rearrangement uses TRBV10-3 and TRBJ2-1; 9 positions match TRBD2. V was clipped by 0 bases and J by 3 bases; unmatched bases: 6. This CDR3 has 17 amino acids. CDR1 ENHRY and CDR2 SYGVKD come from the germline V gene. This chain's CDR3 is CAISESRASGDYNEQFF. The CDR3 DNA sequence: TGTGCCATCAGTGAGTCGAGGGCTAGCGGGGACTACAATGAGCAGTTCTTC.

This chain uses TRBV28 with TRBJ1-5, with 9 nucleotides matching TRBD1. V trimming: 4 bases; J trimming: 0 bases; junction bases outside the gene matches: 16. Germline V gene lookup returns CDR1 MDHEN and CDR2 SYDVKM. The CDR3 covers 20 residues. The CDR3 region is CASSWTGEAISVHSNQPQHF. CDR3 DNA sequence: TGTGCCAGCAGTTGGACAGGGGAAGCGATTAGCGTCCATAGCAATCAGCCCCAGCATTTT.

V gene TRBV6-5 combines with J gene TRBJ2-4; D is possibly TRBD1 (6 bases). The CDR3 is made up of 14 amino acids. The V gene lost 10 bases and the J gene lost 1 base, with 14 bases spanning the gap. The germline V gene has CDR1 MNHEY and CDR2 SVGAGI. CDR3 coding DNA: TGTGCCACCAGCTTCGGACAGGCCAAAAACATTCAGTACTTC. This codes for CATSFGQAKNIQYF.

The CDR3 coding sequence is TGTGCCAGCAGCTTTGCAGGGACTGGAAACACCATATATTTT. Its protein product is CASSFAGTGNTIYF. The chain couples TRBV7-2 to TRBJ1-3; tentatively, D is TRBD1 (5 bases). V was cut by 3 bases and J by 2 bases, with 8 bases left in between. This CDR3 has 14 residues. The V gene's germline CDR1 is SGHTA and CDR2 FQGNSA.

This clone was picked up one time. This sequence joins TRBV7-8 and TRBJ1-1; no clear D gene. This CDR3 region has 14 residues. Germline lookup yields CDR1 SGHVS and CDR2 FQNEAQ. V gave up 7 bases and J gave up 0 bases, with 12 bases separating them. CDR3 amino acids: CASTYLRVNTEAFF. The DNA of the CDR3 is TGTGCCAGCACCTACCTCCGGGTGAACACTGAAGCTTTCTTT. The full variable domain, its missing parts supplied by reference TRBV7-8 and TRBJ1-1, is GAGVSQSPRYKVAKRGQDVALRCDPISGHVSLFWYQQALGQGPEFLTYFQNEAQLDKSGLPSDRFFAERPEGSVSTLKIQRTQQEDSAVYLCASTYLRVNTEAFFGQGTRLTVV.